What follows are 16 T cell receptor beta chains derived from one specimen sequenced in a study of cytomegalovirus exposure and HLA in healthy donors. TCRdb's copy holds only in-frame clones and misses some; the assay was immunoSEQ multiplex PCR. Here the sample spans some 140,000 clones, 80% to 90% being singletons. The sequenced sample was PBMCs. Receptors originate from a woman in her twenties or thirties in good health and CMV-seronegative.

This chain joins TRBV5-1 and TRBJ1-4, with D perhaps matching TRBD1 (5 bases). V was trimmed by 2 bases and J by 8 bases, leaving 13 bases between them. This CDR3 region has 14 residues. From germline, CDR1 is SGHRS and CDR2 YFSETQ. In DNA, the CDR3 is TGCGCCAGCAGCTTTCAGGGAGGTTGGGAAAAACTGTTTTTT. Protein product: CASSFQGGWEKLFF. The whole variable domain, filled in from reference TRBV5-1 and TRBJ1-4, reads KAGVTQTPRYLIKTRGQQVTLSCSPISGHRSVSWYQQTPGQGLQFLFEYFSETQRNKGNFPGRFSGRQFSNSRSEMNVSTLELGDSALYLCASSFQGGWEKLFFGSGTQLSVL.

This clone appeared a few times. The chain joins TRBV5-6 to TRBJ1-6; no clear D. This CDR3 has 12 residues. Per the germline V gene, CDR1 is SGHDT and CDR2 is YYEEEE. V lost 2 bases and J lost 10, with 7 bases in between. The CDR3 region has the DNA TGTGCCAGCAGCTTAAATGCGTCACCCCTCCACTTT. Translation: CASSLNASPLHF.

CDR3 in amino acids: CASTRGPGLTNYGYTF. CDR3 sequence (DNA): TGCGCCAGCACCAGGGGGCCAGGGTTAACTAACTATGGCTACACCTTC. V gene TRBV5-1 combines with J gene TRBJ1-2; 8 positions match TRBD1. V lost 6 bases, J lost 0 bases, and 10 bases stayed unmatched. There are 16 residues in the CDR3. From germline, CDR1 is SGHRS and CDR2 YFSETQ. Complete variable domain (other parts from reference TRBV5-1 and TRBJ1-2): KAGVTQTPRYLIKTRGQQVTLSCSPISGHRSVSWYQQTPGQGLQFLFEYFSETQRNKGNFPGRFSGRQFSNSRSEMNVSTLELGDSALYLCASTRGPGLTNYGYTFGSGTRLTVV.

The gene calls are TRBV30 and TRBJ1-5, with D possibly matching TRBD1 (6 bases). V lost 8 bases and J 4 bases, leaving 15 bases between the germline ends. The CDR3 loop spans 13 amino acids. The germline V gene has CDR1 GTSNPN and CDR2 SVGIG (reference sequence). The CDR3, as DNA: TGTGCCGCTGCCCTCAGGGGAAATCAGCCCCAGCATTTT. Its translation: CAAALRGNQPQHF.

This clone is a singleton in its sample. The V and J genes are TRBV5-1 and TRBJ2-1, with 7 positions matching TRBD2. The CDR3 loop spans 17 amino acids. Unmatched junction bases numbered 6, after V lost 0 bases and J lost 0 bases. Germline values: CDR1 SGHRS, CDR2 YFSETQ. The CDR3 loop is CASSLDGGSGSYNEQFF. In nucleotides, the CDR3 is TGCGCCAGCAGCTTGGACGGGGGGAGCGGCTCCTACAATGAGCAGTTCTTC.

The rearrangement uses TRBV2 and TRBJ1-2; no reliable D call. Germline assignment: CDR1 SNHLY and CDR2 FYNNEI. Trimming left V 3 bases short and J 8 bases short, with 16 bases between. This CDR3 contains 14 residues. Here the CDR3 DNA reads TGTGCCAGCAGTGAGGAGGTTATGTCGTTCGGCTACACCTTC. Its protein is CASSEEVMSFGYTF.

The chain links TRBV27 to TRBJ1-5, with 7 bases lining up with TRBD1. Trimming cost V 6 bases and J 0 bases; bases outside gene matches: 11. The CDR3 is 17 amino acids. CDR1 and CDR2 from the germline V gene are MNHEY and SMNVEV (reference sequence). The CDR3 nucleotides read TGTGCCAGCAGAGGCAGGGGGATAAACCTTAGCAATCAGCCCCAGCATTTT. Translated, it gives CASRGRGINLSNQPQHF.

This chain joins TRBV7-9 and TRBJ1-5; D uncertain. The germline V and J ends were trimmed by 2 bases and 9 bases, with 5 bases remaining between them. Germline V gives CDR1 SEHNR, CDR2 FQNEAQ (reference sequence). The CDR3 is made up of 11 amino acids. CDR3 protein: CASSLSGPQHF. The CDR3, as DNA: TGTGCCAGCAGCTTAAGCGGGCCCCAGCATTTT.

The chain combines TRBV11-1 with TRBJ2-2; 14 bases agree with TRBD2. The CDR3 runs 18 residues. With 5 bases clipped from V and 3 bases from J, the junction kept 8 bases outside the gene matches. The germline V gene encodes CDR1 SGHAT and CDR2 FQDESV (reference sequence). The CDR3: CASSLGLAGAGDTGELFF. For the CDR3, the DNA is TGTGCCAGCAGCCTGGGACTAGCGGGGGCCGGGGACACCGGGGAGCTGTTTTTT. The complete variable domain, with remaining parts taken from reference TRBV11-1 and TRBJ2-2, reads EAEVAQSPRYKITEKSQAVAFWCDPISGHATLYWYRQILGQGPELLVQFQDESVVDDSQLPKDRFSAERLKGVDSTLKIQPAELGDSAMYLCASSLGLAGAGDTGELFFGEGSRLTVL.

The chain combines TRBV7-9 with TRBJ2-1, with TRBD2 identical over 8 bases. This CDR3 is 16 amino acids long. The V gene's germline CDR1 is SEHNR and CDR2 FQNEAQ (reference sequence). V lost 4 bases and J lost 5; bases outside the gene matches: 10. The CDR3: CASSSLLGLGNNEQFF. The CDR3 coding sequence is TGTGCCAGCAGCTCCCTCTTGGGACTAGGGAACAATGAGCAGTTCTTC.

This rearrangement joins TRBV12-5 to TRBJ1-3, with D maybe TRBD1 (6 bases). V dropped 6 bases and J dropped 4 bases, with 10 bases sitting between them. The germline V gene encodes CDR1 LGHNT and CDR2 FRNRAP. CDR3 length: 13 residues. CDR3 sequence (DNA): TGTGCTAGTGGCCTGACAGGAGGAAACACCATATATTTT. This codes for CASGLTGGNTIYF.

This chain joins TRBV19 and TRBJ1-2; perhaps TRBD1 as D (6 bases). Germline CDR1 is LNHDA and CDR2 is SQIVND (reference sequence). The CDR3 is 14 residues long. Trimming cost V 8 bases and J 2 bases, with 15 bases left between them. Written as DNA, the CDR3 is TGTGCCAGTTTTGATCGGCAGGGGAACTATGGCTACACCTTC. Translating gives CASFDRQGNYGYTF.

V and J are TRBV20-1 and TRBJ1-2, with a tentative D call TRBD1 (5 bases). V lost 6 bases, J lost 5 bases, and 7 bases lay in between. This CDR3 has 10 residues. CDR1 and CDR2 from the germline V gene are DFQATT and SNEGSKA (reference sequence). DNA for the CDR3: TGCAGTGCCGCAGGGTATGGCTACACCTTC. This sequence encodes CSAAGYGYTF.

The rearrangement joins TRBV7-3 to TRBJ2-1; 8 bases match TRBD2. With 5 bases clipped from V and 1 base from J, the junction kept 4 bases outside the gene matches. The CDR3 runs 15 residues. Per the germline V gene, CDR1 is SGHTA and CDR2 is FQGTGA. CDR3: CASSASGGSYNEQFF. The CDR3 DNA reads TGTGCCAGCAGCGCAAGCGGGGGTTCCTACAATGAGCAGTTCTTC.

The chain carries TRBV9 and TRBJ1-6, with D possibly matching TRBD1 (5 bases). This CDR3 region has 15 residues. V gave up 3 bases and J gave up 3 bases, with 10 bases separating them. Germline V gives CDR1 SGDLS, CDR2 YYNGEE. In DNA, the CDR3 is TGTGCCAGCAGCGCCGGGGGGGGCTATAATTCACCCCTCCACTTT. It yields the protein CASSAGGGYNSPLHF. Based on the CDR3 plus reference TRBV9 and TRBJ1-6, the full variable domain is DSGVTQTPKHLITATGQRVTLRCSPRSGDLSVYWYQQSLDQGLQFLIQYYNGEERAKGNILERFSAQQFPDLHSELNLSSLELGDSALYFCASSAGGGYNSPLHFGNGTRLTVT.

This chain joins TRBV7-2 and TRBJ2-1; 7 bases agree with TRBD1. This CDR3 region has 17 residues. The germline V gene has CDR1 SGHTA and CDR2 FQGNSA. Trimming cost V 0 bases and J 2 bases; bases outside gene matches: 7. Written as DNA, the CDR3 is TGTGCCAGCAGCTTAGCAGGGGGCAGGGAAGCCTACAATGAGCAGTTCTTC. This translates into CASSLAGGREAYNEQFF.